The rows below give T cell receptor beta chains drawn from one sample of a study of response to subunit inactivated influenza vaccine. TCRdb redid the calling of the RT-PCR reads with MiXCR, one entry per CDR3 protein. The table includes more than 450,000 distinct CDR3 sequences, around 11% detected once. Specimen: PBMCs from blood, collected on the day of vaccination. The source is a man over 45 who received an inactivated influenza vaccine. The CDR3 runs from the conserved cysteine through the conserved F or W. The order of the fields is V gene, J gene, clone size, D gene, CDR3 DNA, CDR3 protein. D genes are given only for firm matches. Only some rows state a clone size, as once, few, many or a class for expanded clones.

TRBV4-1	TRBJ2-5	few	.	TGCGCCAGCAGCCAATCGTGGGGGGCAGAGACCCAGTACTTC	CASSQSWGAETQYF
TRBV5-6	TRBJ2-3	few	TRBD2	TGTGCCAGCACCCTCTTCCTCCGGACTAGCGGGGTCACAGATACGCAGTATTTT	CASTLFLRTSGVTDTQYF
TRBV6-6	TRBJ2-7	.	.	TGTGCCAGCAGAAGCAACTCCTACGAGCAGTACTTC	CASRSNSYEQYF
TRBV4-3	TRBJ2-1	.	.	TGCGCCAGCAGCCAAGACCGGGGTTTCTCCTACAATGAGCAGTTCTTC	CASSQDRGFSYNEQFF
TRBV7-2	TRBJ2-1	.	TRBD1	TGTGCCAGCAGCCCTCGGACAGGGTTCACTTCCTACAATGAGCAGTTCTTC	CASSPRTGFTSYNEQFF
TRBV10-3	TRBJ1-2	many	TRBD1	TGTGCCATCAGTGCAGGGGGGCACTTCTATGGCTACACCTTC	CAISAGGHFYGYTF
TRBV11-3	TRBJ2-2	few	TRBD1	TGTGCCAGCAGCGGACAGGGATCAACCGGGGAGCTGTTTTTT	CASSGQGSTGELFF
TRBV9	TRBJ2-1	few	.	TGTGCCAGCAGCGTAGAATCCGCTGCAGGCAATGAGCAGTTCTTC	CASSVESAAGNEQFF
TRBV20-1	TRBJ2-3	.	TRBD2	TGCAGTGCTAGAGATCGTTCCTGGACTAGCGGGGACACAGATACGCAGTATTTT	CSARDRSWTSGDTDTQYF
TRBV5-6	TRBJ2-7	few	TRBD2	TGTGCCAGCAGTCAAGCGGGAGAAGGGTACGAGCAGTACTTC	CASSQAGEGYEQYF
TRBV20-1	TRBJ2-7	few	TRBD2	TGCAGTGCTAGTGAGACCGGGAGGACTTTGTACGAGCAGTACTTC	CSASETGRTLYEQYF
TRBV29-1	TRBJ2-2	many	.	TGCAGCGCCGGACAGTCAAACACCGGGGAGCTGTTTTTT	CSAGQSNTGELFF
TRBV7-9	TRBJ1-6	few	.	TGTGCCAGCGGTAATAATTCACCCCTCCACTTT	CASGNNSPLHF
TRBV20-1	TRBJ2-1	few	TRBD2	TGCAGTGCCACCAGCGGGAGCGACATGGATGAGCAGTTCTTC	CSATSGSDMDEQFF
TRBV12-3/TRBV12-4	TRBJ1-2	few	.	TGTGCCAGCAGTTGGGGGGGCGATGGCTACACCTTC	CASSWGGDGYTF
TRBV9	TRBJ2-7	.	TRBD1	TGTGCCAGCAGCGCCCTGACAGGGGATACCTACGAGCAGTACTTC	CASSALTGDTYEQYF
TRBV20-1	TRBJ2-2	.	.	TGCAGTGGAAAGGGCCACACCTTGGGCACCGGGGAGCTGTTTTTT	CSGKGHTLGTGELFF
TRBV6-2/TRBV6-3	TRBJ2-3	few	TRBD2	TGTGCCAGCAGTTACCGTAGCGGGAGGGCCAGTGCAGATACGCAGTATTTT	CASSYRSGRASADTQYF
TRBV12-3/TRBV12-4	TRBJ2-1	few	.	TGTGCCAGCAGTGCTAGCCAACCCTCCTACAATGAGCAGTTCTTC	CASSASQPSYNEQFF
TRBV5-1	TRBJ2-5	few	.	TGCGCCAGCAGCTCCAGGGGAGAGACCCAGTACTTC	CASSSRGETQYF
TRBV6-6	TRBJ2-1	few	.	TGTGCCAGCAGTTACTCGCCAGGGGAGCAGTTCTTC	CASSYSPGEQFF
TRBV5-1	TRBJ2-3	many	.	TGCGCCAGCAGCATGGGTCTCACGGCTAGCACAGATACGCAGTATTTT	CASSMGLTASTDTQYF
TRBV29-1	TRBJ2-1	many	.	TGCAGCGGCAGAGACAATGAGCAGTTCTTC	CSGRDNEQFF
TRBV28	TRBJ2-2	.	.	TGTGCCAGCAGCCCCTCCCTTGGACCCGCCGGGGAGCTGTTTTTT	CASSPSLGPAGELFF
TRBV6-1	TRBJ1-4	few	.	TGTGCCAGCAGTATCGGGACAAGCGCAACTAATGAAAAACTGTTTTTT	CASSIGTSATNEKLFF
TRBV9	TRBJ1-1	many	TRBD1	TGTGCCAGCAGCGTGACAGGGGTAGGGACTGAAGCTTTCTTT	CASSVTGVGTEAFF